This entry lists 14 T cell receptor beta chains sequenced from one sample in a study of T-cell memory formation after mild COVID-19. From the 5' RACE reads, TCRdb called clonotypes with MiXCR, one entry per CDR3 protein. The sample records approximately 430,000 distinct CDR3 sequences, more than 20% being singletons. Sequenced input: PBMCs or a T cell subset sorted from them (not recorded which). Receptors were obtained from an adult woman who had mild COVID-19 (a few samples of this study predate the infection). Cell type and time point are not known.

The V and J genes are TRBV6-5 and TRBJ1-1, with TRBD1 matching 8 bases. V was pared by 0 bases and J by 1 base, with 4 bases of the junction left unmatched. There are 16 residues in the CDR3. Germline V gene data show CDR1 as MNHEY and CDR2 as SVGAGI. Here the CDR3 DNA reads TGTGCCAGCAGTTACTCTACCGGGACAGGGAACACTGAAGCTTTCTTT. The encoded protein is CASSYSTGTGNTEAFF.

In DNA, the CDR3 is TGTGCCAGCAGCCTGACCGGCAAAACTAGCGGGAGGCCGGATACGCAGTATTTT. Protein sequence: CASSLTGKTSGRPDTQYF. The rearrangement joins TRBV7-3 to TRBJ2-3; TRBD2 matches at 12 bases. With V trimmed by 5 bases and J by 6 bases, 15 bases remained unmatched. The germline V gene encodes CDR1 SGHTA and CDR2 FQGTGA. The length of the CDR3 is 18 residues.

Only a few counts were recorded for this clonotype. The chain is built from TRBV6-2 or TRBV6-3 and TRBJ2-1; 10 positions match TRBD1. The CDR3 is made up of 15 amino acids. CDR1 is MNHEY and CDR2 is SVGEGT in the germline V gene. V gave up 4 bases and J gave up 5 bases; unmatched junction bases: 5. Here the CDR3 DNA reads TGTGCCAGCAGTTCCGGGACAGGGGTGGACAATGAGCAGTTCTTC. Its protein product is CASSSGTGVDNEQFF.

This clonotype was detected only a few times. The chain has TRBV7-9 and TRBJ2-7, with D possibly TRBD1 on 5 matching bases. From germline, CDR1 is SEHNR and CDR2 FQNEAQ (reference sequence). The length of the CDR3 is 16 residues. V lost 5 bases and J 0 bases, leaving 17 bases between the germline ends. Here the CDR3 DNA reads TGTGCCAGCAGCCCCGTCGCCAGGGTGAGCTCCTACGAGCAGTACTTC. It codes for CASSPVARVSSYEQYF.

This clonotype showed up just a few times. V gene TRBV28 combines with J gene TRBJ2-2; D possibly corresponds to TRBD2 (6 bases). Germline assignment: CDR1 MDHEN and CDR2 SYDVKM. The ends were cut back, 6 bases at V and 3 bases at J, with 14 bases in the middle. CDR3 length: 15 residues. The CDR3 nucleotides are TGTGCCAGCAGGCCGGGGGACGGATACACCGGGGAGCTGTTTTTT. It specifies CASRPGDGYTGELFF.

The rearrangement links TRBV18 to TRBJ2-5; 9 bases match TRBD1. Germline-derived CDR1 and CDR2 are KGHSH and LQKENI. The CDR3 length is 15 residues. V lost 4 bases, J lost 3 bases, and 6 bases stayed unmatched. In nucleotides, the CDR3 is TGTGCCAGCTCACTTCCGGGACAGGGAGAAGAGACCCAGTACTTC. It yields the protein CASSLPGQGEETQYF.

This clonotype occurred a few times. The genes are TRBV7-6 and TRBJ2-5; D not certain. The germline V gene encodes CDR1 SGHVS and CDR2 FNYEAQ. This CDR3 has 16 amino acids. V was shortened by 0 bases and J by 5 bases, with 16 bases between the two germline ends. The CDR3 sequence: CASSLARSFPVETQYF. In nucleotides, the CDR3 is TGTGCCAGCAGCTTAGCGCGGTCTTTTCCGGTGGAGACCCAGTACTTC.

The chain uses TRBV20-1 and TRBJ1-2, with 8 bases fitting TRBD1. This CDR3 has 11 amino acids. CDR1 is DFQATT, CDR2 SNEGSKA, per germline (reference sequence). Trimming removed 5 bases from V and 8 bases from J; junction bases left unmatched: 4. CDR3 residues: CSASGTGGYTF. In DNA, the CDR3 is TGCAGTGCTTCCGGGACAGGAGGCTACACCTTC.

The chain recombines TRBV29-1 with TRBJ2-5; 7 nucleotides align to TRBD1. J was trimmed by 3 bases and V by 4 bases; bases with no gene match: 5. The CDR3 spans 13 residues. Germline assignment: CDR1 SQVTM and CDR2 ANQGSEA. CDR3 residues: CSVVNRGKETQYF. The CDR3 DNA is TGCAGCGTTGTTAACAGGGGAAAAGAGACCCAGTACTTC.

This clonotype was seen only a few times. The chain has TRBV7-6 and TRBJ2-7; 9 bases fit TRBD2. The junction had 6 bases not matched to a gene; V was cut back by 2 bases and J by 4 bases. This CDR3 comprises 15 residues. From germline, CDR1 is SGHVS and CDR2 FNYEAQ. CDR3 loop: CASSLPASGDYEQYF. The CDR3 DNA reads as TGTGCCAGCAGCTTACCCGCTAGCGGGGATTACGAGCAGTACTTC.

This clonotype was seen a handful of times. V and J are TRBV20-1 and TRBJ2-7, with D possibly TRBD2 on 5 matching bases. The CDR3 spans 14 residues. Germline V lookup: CDR1 DFQATT, CDR2 SNEGSKA (reference sequence). V was trimmed by 4 bases and J by 2 bases, leaving 15 bases between them. The CDR3: CSAIDALGAYEQYF. CDR3 in DNA: TGCAGTGCTATTGATGCCTTGGGAGCCTACGAGCAGTACTTC.

This clonotype was picked up a small number of times. The chain links TRBV5-1 to TRBJ1-4; possible D gene TRBD1, 5 bases. The V end was cut by 4 bases, the J end by 3 bases, with 16 bases between. Germline V CDR1 and CDR2: SGHRS, YFSETQ. CDR3 size: 16 residues. The CDR3: CASSAMGAGSNEKLFF. DNA of the CDR3: TGCGCCAGCAGCGCGATGGGTGCAGGGTCTAATGAAAAACTGTTTTTT. The full variable domain, rest sourced from reference TRBV5-1 and TRBJ1-4, is KAGVTQTPRYLIKTRGQQVTLSCSPISGHRSVSWYQQTPGQGLQFLFEYFSETQRNKGNFPGRFSGRQFSNSRSEMNVSTLELGDSALYLCASSAMGAGSNEKLFFGSGTQLSVL.

The V gene is TRBV9, the J gene TRBJ2-3; 9 bases agree with TRBD2. Germline CDR1 reads SGDLS; CDR2 reads YYNGEE. CDR3 length: 17 residues. V lost 5 bases, J lost 4 bases, and 14 bases stayed unmatched. The CDR3 DNA sequence: TGTGCCAGCAGGAGTGGGGCTAGCGGGGCCCTAGCAGATACGCAGTATTTT. Protein: CASRSGASGALADTQYF. The full variable domain, rest sourced from reference TRBV9 and TRBJ2-3, is DSGVTQTPKHLITATGQRVTLRCSPRSGDLSVYWYQQSLDQGLQFLIQYYNGEERAKGNILERFSAQQFPDLHSELNLSSLELGDSALYFCASRSGASGALADTQYFGPGTRLTVL.

This clonotype was found a few times. The chain has TRBV4-3 and TRBJ2-3; 13 nucleotides match TRBD2. The germline CDR1 and CDR2 sequences are LGHNA and YSLEER. Germline trimming cut 1 base from V and 8 bases from J; bases unmatched to any gene: 12. This CDR3 is built from 18 residues. Here the CDR3 reads CASSQVSPGLAGSGTQYF. CDR3 nucleotide sequence: TGCGCCAGCAGCCAAGTTTCCCCGGGACTAGCGGGATCGGGTACGCAGTATTTT.